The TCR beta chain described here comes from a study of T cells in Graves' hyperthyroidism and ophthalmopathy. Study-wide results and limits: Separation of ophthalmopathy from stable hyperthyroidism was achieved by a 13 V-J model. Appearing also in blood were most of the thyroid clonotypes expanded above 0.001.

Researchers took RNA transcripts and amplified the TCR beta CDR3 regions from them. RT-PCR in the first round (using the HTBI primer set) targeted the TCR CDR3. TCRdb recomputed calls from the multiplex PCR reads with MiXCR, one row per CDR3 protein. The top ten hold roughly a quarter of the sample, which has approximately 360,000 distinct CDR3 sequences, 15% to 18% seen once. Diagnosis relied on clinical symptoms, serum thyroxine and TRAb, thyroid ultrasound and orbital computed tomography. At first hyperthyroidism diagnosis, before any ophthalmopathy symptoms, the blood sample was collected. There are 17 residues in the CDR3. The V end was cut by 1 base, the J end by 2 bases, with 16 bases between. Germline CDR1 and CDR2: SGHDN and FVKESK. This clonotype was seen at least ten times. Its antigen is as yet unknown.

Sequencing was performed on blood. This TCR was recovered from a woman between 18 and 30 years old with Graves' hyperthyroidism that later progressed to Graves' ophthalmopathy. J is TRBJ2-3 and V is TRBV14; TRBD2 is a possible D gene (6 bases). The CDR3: CASSQVPRAGFTDTQYF. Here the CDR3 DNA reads TGTGCCAGCAGCCAAGTCCCTCGGGCGGGATTCACAGATACGCAGTATTTT.